This TCR beta chain was sequenced for a study of regulatory T cells in long-lasting Graves disease (dated by TCRdb to the early 2020s). Regarding the complete study: In the newly diagnosed Graves' disease group, patients had been taking antithyroid drugs for less than 3 months. A total of around 35 samples underwent TCR sequencing, from around 13 patients with persistent Graves' disease and some 20 patients with newly diagnosed Graves' disease. The study was conducted in China and was registered as a clinical trial. This study used TCR sequencing and RNA sequencing of peripheral blood to compare persistent Graves' disease patients against newly diagnosed Graves' disease patients.

The library relied on multiplex PCR. Sequencing was carried out with an Illumina HiSeq 4000. To build TCR beta libraries, CDR3 regions were amplified by Arm-PCR using iRepertoire HTBI primers. Gel purification was performed on PCR products prior to sequencing. As for how the authors treated the data: Gene usage analysis of CDR3 amino acid clonotypes relied on the roughly 60 TRBV and fewer than 15 TRBJ segments identified across samples. COPE and FqMerger were used to merge filtered high-quality paired reads into contigs. BLAST was used to align contigs to IMGT TRBV, TRBD and TRBJ reference genes, with CDR3 defined following IMGT. Clonotypes above 0.1% frequency were classified as highly expanded clones. Shannon entropy was used to measure repertoire diversity, and the Gini coefficient was used to measure V-J evenness. A clonotype found in more than one individual was treated as public. TCRdb cleaned the public reads at Q25 with fastp, built clones with MiXCR and kept in-frame beta chains. When rows share a CDR3 protein, they turn into one entry using the most common DNA and genes. These V and J calls originate from TCRdb's pipeline instead of the authors' own analysis. The sample table holds about 620,000 distinct CDR3 sequences, of which about 16% were seen once. The ten largest clonotypes hold around 18% of the sample.

What the authors observed across the whole study: The authors acknowledged the small sample size as a limitation that may reduce accuracy. Lower TCR Shannon entropy and fewer highly expanded clones were observed in persistent Graves' disease patients than in newly diagnosed patients, which suggested clonal expansion. Only the TCR beta chain was sequenced and analyzed. Peripheral blood alone was examined, since thyroid tissue, which constituted the primary lesion, could not be accessed. Patients with persistent disease shared more public clonotypes (about 2,900) than newly diagnosed patients did (approximately 1,000).

This clonotype was recorded at least ten times. Its antigen remains undetermined. Base qualities are missing; no much larger clone stands one base away. Interpreted using the paper, the time point label stands for: newly diagnosed GD, antithyroid drugs for less than 3 months. RNA was extracted from PBMCs in TRIzol for both TCR sequencing and RNA sequencing. The diagnosis of Graves' disease was made according to American Thyroid Association guidelines. Patients were recruited from an endocrinology department in Xi'an, China. From each patient, about 9 milliliters of peripheral blood was collected into an EDTA anticoagulant tube. Ficoll Paque Plus density gradient separation was used to isolate PBMCs, and no further T cell sorting was performed. An Agilent 2100 Bioanalyzer and agarose gel were used to assess RNA quality, and a NanoDrop 2000 was used to measure RNA concentration. These data also featured in a second study, about T cells in Graves' hyperthyroidism and ophthalmopathy. According to the second study: Stable Graves' hyperthyroidism was defined as no progression to ophthalmopathy during 18 months of follow-up. Hyperthyroidism patients were newly diagnosed, with disease duration under 2 months, and aged 18 to 65 years. Any patient with an uncontrolled infection, another autoimmune disease, pregnancy or lactation was excluded. Diagnoses were established on the basis of clinical symptoms, serum thyroxine and TRAb, thyroid ultrasound, and orbital computed tomography. A first-round RT-PCR of the TCR CDR3 used the HTBI primer set with the Qiagen OneStep RT-PCR kit. Most expanded thyroid clonotypes (frequency above 0.001) were also detected in blood, a finding suggesting that blood repertoires may reflect thyroid immune responses. A model built on a 13 V-J signature distinguished ophthalmopathy from stable hyperthyroidism, reaching 87.88% sensitivity and about 81% specificity in cross-validation and 80%/75% in testing. In validation, progression to ophthalmopathy was predicted by the model with 55% to 71% sensitivity and 72% to 85% specificity, a median of approximately 6.5 months before onset. TCR V-J signatures able to tell the groups apart were searched for in a discovery cohort of some 100 patients, of whom more than 40 had Graves' ophthalmopathy and roughly 57 had stable Graves' hyperthyroidism. Prospective prediction of ophthalmopathy was tested in an independent validation cohort of 18 to 20 hyperthyroidism patients and some 17 patients who later progressed to ophthalmopathy. For training and testing, the approximately 92 patients in the discovery cohort were randomly divided in a 7:3 ratio. In several Graves' hyperthyroidism patients, the study also compared T-cell repertoires from thyroid tissue with T-cell repertoires from blood. Once sampling was done, hyperthyroidism patients were given methimazole at a starting dose of 30 mg daily, whereas ophthalmopathy patients were given high-dose intravenous methylprednisolone. A second multiplex PCR round built the libraries, followed by size selection and purification. Libraries were sequenced paired-end with 100 bp reads on an Illumina HiSeq2000. Raw data were processed with SOAPnuke, discarding reads with adapters, uncalled bases, mean Phred below 15, or no exact constant-primer or identifier match. COPE v1.2.5 was used to merge the high-quality paired reads, and each unique nucleotide sequence was defined as a clonotype. MiTCR v1.1 was used to align clonotypes to the IMGT TRBV, TRBD and TRBJ reference segments. Only V-J combinations with frequency above 0.0001, covering about 99% of repertoires, were analysed. The TCS score was defined as F50 (clonal expansion) divided by E x V (chaos), with BLOSUM62-based TCRdist calculated between CDR3 peptides within each V-J. Welch's t-statistics and random forest reduced several hundred V-J features to 13, which were used in a naive Bayes classifier (R e1071). Sample size was not statistically predetermined, and blinding of investigators to group allocation was not performed. According to the paper, TCR Vbeta CDR3 sequencing was carried out on 135 peripheral blood samples, which came from more than 40 ophthalmopathy, 70 to 80 hyperthyroidism and roughly 17 progressor patients.

This TCR was recovered from a woman in her 30s with Graves disease. Donor details come from another sample of the same person, matched by shared clones. The sequencing used peripheral blood mononuclear cells (PBMCs), collected at new diagnosis, from a patient treated with antithyroid drugs.

The nucleotide sequence reads as follows: TGTGCCAGCAGCCTAAACAGGGCGAAAGACTATGGCTACACCTTC. It encodes CASSLNRAKDYGYTF. Here the chain combines TRBV3-1 and TRBJ1-2; 6 matching bases give a weak D call of TRBD1. Including cysteine and phenylalanine, the CDR3 has 15 amino acids. Only the CDR3 region is kept as DNA, spanning 45 bases read in frame from base 1. CDR1 and CDR2, per the germline V gene (reference sequence), are LGHDT and YNNKEL. A distance of 15 bases separates the germline ends of V and J, which lose 4 bases and 3 bases respectively.